This TCR beta chain was sequenced for a study of T cell responses to AZD1222 COVID-19 vaccine. Overall study results and limits: Nearly half of spike-specific TCRs reportedly go after variant regions that carry no mutations.

About this clone: Its specificity is not known.

The germline V gene has CDR1 SGHTA and CDR2 FQGNSA. The CDR3 runs to 15 residues. The germline V and J ends were trimmed by 3 bases and 3 bases, with 14 bases remaining between them. The repertoire was sequenced with immunoSEQ multiplex PCR; TCRdb's copy has only in-frame clones and lacks some. Of more than 95,000 clones listed, roughly 85% were seen once; the top ten hold about 4%. The receptor was isolated from an adult in good health. The specimen comprised peripheral blood, sampled on day 0 of MenACWY control vaccination. The chain uses TRBV7-2 and TRBJ1-2; no firm D call. Here the CDR3 reads CASSFSFSGYYGYTF. The CDR3 coding sequence is TGTGCCAGCAGCTTTTCTTTTTCCGGGTACTATGGCTACACCTTC.